The 20 T cell receptor beta chains in this list originate from one sample, sequenced in a study of siplizumab effects on memory and regulatory T cells. The repertoire was sequenced with immunoSEQ multiplex PCR; TCRdb's copy has only in-frame clones and lacks some. Of roughly 13,000 clones listed, approximately 49% are singletons. Coculture of the mixed lymphocyte reaction cells took place at 37 degrees C and lasted roughly 6 days. Antigens for these TCRs are unknown. The sequenced sample consisted of CFSE-low (dividing) CD4+ T cells sorted from an allogeneic mixed lymphocyte reaction. These TCRs come from a human donor in good health; the cells came from an allogeneic mixed lymphocyte reaction.

This clone is classed as medium-sized. Other DNA variants within this sample encode the same CDR3. The genes are TRBV4-2 and TRBJ1-2, with D maybe TRBD1 (5 bases). From germline, CDR1 is LGHNA and CDR2 YNFKEQ. Deletions cut 0 bases from V and 5 bases from J, with 16 bases between. This CDR3 region has 16 residues. The CDR3 here is CASSQDLRGAEYGYTF. CDR3 DNA sequence: TGTGCCAGCAGCCAAGATCTAAGAGGGGCAGAGTATGGCTACACCTTC.

The CDR3 DNA reads as TGTGCCAGCTCACCACAAATGCAGAAGCTGGGGTCATCGGATAAAGCTTTCTTT. It specifies CASSPQMQKLGSSDKAFF. This chain connects TRBV18 to TRBJ1-1; no definite D call. This CDR3 comprises 18 residues. V was trimmed by 1 base and J by 9 bases, leaving 27 bases between them. Germline assignment: CDR1 KGHSH and CDR2 LQKENI.

The gene calls are TRBV7-2 and TRBJ2-3, with 7 bases that match TRBD1. Germline CDR1 reads SGHTA; CDR2 reads FQGNSA. This CDR3 has 15 amino acids. Trimming took 1 base from V and 4 from J; bases not matched to a gene: 5. The CDR3 is CASSLGGGAADTQYF. The CDR3 DNA reads as TGTGCCAGCAGCTTAGGAGGGGGCGCAGCAGATACGCAGTATTTT.

As DNA, the CDR3 is TGTGCCAGCCGGTCAGGACAGGGAAATCAGCCCCAGCATTTT. It translates to CASRSGQGNQPQHF. The chain recombines TRBV6-1 with TRBJ1-5; 8 bases line up with TRBD1. Germline V gene data show CDR1 as MNHNS and CDR2 as SASEGT. The V segment lost 8 bases and the J segment 4 bases; nucleotides outside the gene matches: 7. CDR3 size: 14 residues.

A word on this clone: The junction departs from germline at one end; a sequencing error may be responsible. The chain combines TRBV18 with TRBJ1-1; TRBD1 matches at 7 bases. The CDR3 is 12 amino acids. Germline lookup yields CDR1 KGHSH and CDR2 LQKENI. DNA for the CDR3: TGTGCCAGCTCCCCGAGACAGGGCGAAGGAGACTTT. This sequence encodes CASSPRQGEGDF.

This clone occurred a few times. This sequence joins TRBV15 and TRBJ2-1; 9 positions agree with TRBD1. The ends lost 0 bases at V and 3 bases at J; junction bases unmatched: 3. Germline CDR1 and CDR2: LNHNV and YYDKDF (reference sequence). This CDR3 has 16 residues. The chain's CDR3 is CATSRERDRDYNEQFF. The CDR3 region has the DNA TGTGCCACCAGCAGAGAGAGGGACAGGGACTACAATGAGCAGTTCTTC.

This clone was detected once. This chain connects TRBV10-3 to TRBJ2-6, with D tentatively TRBD1 or TRBD2 (5 bases each). The CDR3 runs to 16 residues. The germline CDR1 and CDR2 sequences are ENHRY and SYGVKD. With 10 bases removed from V and 0 bases from J, the gap between germline ends came to 16 bases. In DNA form, the CDR3 reads TGTGCCACCGGTGGGGGTCGGACCTCTGGGGCCAACGTCCTGACTTTC. As protein: CATGGGRTSGANVLTF.

The CDR3 DNA reads as TGTGCCAGCAGCTTACTGACAGGGGCTAGGAACACTGAAGCTTTCTTT. Protein: CASSLLTGARNTEAFF. The rearrangement uses TRBV5-6 and TRBJ1-1; TRBD1 agrees at 8 bases. Germline CDR1 is SGHDT and CDR2 is YYEEEE. V gave up 2 bases and J gave up 1 base; unmatched junction bases: 7. The CDR3 has 16 amino acids.

The genes are TRBV5-4 and TRBJ1-4; tentatively, D is TRBD1 (6 bases). This CDR3 spans 14 amino acids. Germline CDR1 SGHNT, CDR2 YYREEE (reference sequence). V dropped 4 bases and J dropped 8 bases, with 15 bases sitting between them. The CDR3 DNA follows: TGTGCCAGCAGCCCGGGGGGGGGCCGGGAAAAACTGTTTTTT. Translating it yields CASSPGGGREKLFF. The complete variable domain, with remaining parts taken from reference TRBV5-4 and TRBJ1-4, reads ETGVTQSPTHLIKTRGQQVTLRCSSQSGHNTVSWYQQALGQGPQFIFQYYREEENGRGNFPPRFSGLQFPNYSSELNVNALELDDSALYLCASSPGGGREKLFFGSGTQLSVL.

The chain joins TRBV27 to TRBJ1-4; 8 nucleotides match TRBD1. Germline CDR1 reads MNHEY; CDR2 reads SMNVEV (reference sequence). The V segment lost 5 bases and the J segment 10 bases; nucleotides outside the gene matches: 9. This CDR3 is 14 amino acids long. CDR3 bases: TGTGCCAGCAGTGTCGACCCAGGGGGCGGAAAACTGTTTTTT. It yields the protein CASSVDPGGGKLFF.

V usage is TRBV7-6 and J usage is TRBJ2-5; 13 bases agree with TRBD2. The CDR3 loop spans 16 amino acids. Germline V gives CDR1 SGHVS, CDR2 FNYEAQ. With V trimmed by 5 bases and J by 1 base, 4 bases remained unmatched. CDR3 DNA sequence: TGTGCCAGCAGCAATCGACTAGCGGGGGGCCAAGAGACCCAGTACTTC. It is translated as CASSNRLAGGQETQYF.

CDR3 DNA: TGCAGCGCAGGGGACAGGGGCTACGGAAACACCATATATTTT. Translating gives CSAGDRGYGNTIYF. V and J are TRBV29-1 and TRBJ1-3, with 10 bases lining up with TRBD1. Germline CDR1 and CDR2: SQVTM and ANQGSEA. Germline trimming cut 7 bases from V and 4 bases from J; bases unmatched to any gene: 7. The CDR3 is 14 residues long.

The chain employs TRBV7-9 and TRBJ1-4, with D possibly being TRBD1 (5 bases). The length of the CDR3 is 16 residues. Trimming took 0 bases from V and 10 from J, leaving 18 bases between them. Germline lookup yields CDR1 SEHNR and CDR2 FQNEAQ (reference sequence). The CDR3 sequence is CASSLARGQTSPKLFF. CDR3 DNA: TGTGCCAGCAGCTTAGCGAGGGGTCAAACATCCCCAAAACTGTTTTTT.

V usage is TRBV21-1 and J usage is TRBJ2-3; the D segment call TRBD2 is taken from the table without a DNA check. TRBV21-1 is flagged as a pseudogene. The CDR3 is 18 amino acids. The DNA for the CDR3 is TGTGCCAGCAGCAAACGAACTAGCGGGTACCCTAGCACAGATACGCAGTATTTT. Its translation is CASSKRTSGYPSTDTQYF.

The V and J genes are TRBV6-5 and TRBJ1-2; D ambiguous. The CDR3 has 14 residues. Trimming took 0 bases from V and 5 from J, leaving 10 bases between them. Germline V lookup: CDR1 MNHEY, CDR2 SVGAGI. CDR3 region: CASSYSPGMYGYTF. For the CDR3, the DNA is TGTGCCAGCAGTTACTCGCCCGGGATGTATGGCTACACCTTC.

The V and J genes are TRBV28 and TRBJ1-1; 7 bases match TRBD1. The J segment lost 5 bases and the V segment lost 3 bases, leaving 3 bases of the junction unmatched. The CDR3 covers 13 residues. Per germline, CDR1 MDHEN and CDR2 SYDVKM. The CDR3 loop is CASSLTGKTEAFF. CDR3 bases: TGTGCCAGCAGTTTGACAGGGAAGACTGAAGCTTTCTTT.

About this clone: A read error may account for a junction end that differs from germline. The CDR3 coding sequence is TGTGCTAGCAGCTTACGGACGCAAGAGACCCAGTACTTC. It translates to CASSLRTQETQYF. The chain links TRBV7-7 to TRBJ2-5; no reliable D call. CDR1 is SSHAT and CDR2 is FNYEAQ in the germline V gene (reference sequence). The CDR3 spans 13 residues.

The rearrangement links TRBV5-4 to TRBJ2-1; either TRBD1 or TRBD2 may fit D (5 bases each). In germline, CDR1 is SGHNT, CDR2 YYREEE (reference sequence). Trimming shortened V by 4 bases and J by 10 bases, and 27 bases separated the two germline ends. CDR3 length equals 17 residues. CDR3 nucleotide sequence: TGTGCCAGCAGCCAACTTACTCCGGGACCCCTCCCTCCGGAGCAGTTCTTC. Residues: CASSQLTPGPLPPEQFF.

The rearrangement links TRBV30 to TRBJ1-5, with unresolved D. In germline, CDR1 is GTSNPN, CDR2 SVGIG (reference sequence). V was cut by 3 bases and J by 2 bases, with 14 bases left in between. CDR3 size: 15 residues. This CDR3 reads CAWSPAGRRNQPQHF. The CDR3 DNA sequence: TGTGCCTGGAGCCCAGCCGGGCGACGCAATCAGCCCCAGCATTTT. Filled out from reference TRBV30 and TRBJ1-5, the complete variable domain reads SQTIHQWPATLVQPVGSPLSLECTVEGTSNPNLYWYRQAAGRGLQLLFYSVGIGQISSEVPQNLSASRPQDRQFILSSKKLLLSDSGFYLCAWSPAGRRNQPQHFGDGTRLSIL.

The chain carries TRBV30 and TRBJ2-7, with TRBD1 matching 9 bases. CDR3 length: 13 amino acids. Germline CDR1 GTSNPN, CDR2 SVGIG (reference sequence). The ends lost 4 bases at V and 5 bases at J; junction bases unmatched: 6. The DNA of the CDR3 is TGTGCCTGGATTAACAGGGGGCTCGACGAGCAGTACTTC. Protein: CAWINRGLDEQYF.